A selection of T cell receptor beta chains follows, all from one sample in a study of control samples from healthy donors and cancer patients. The assay was immunoSEQ multiplex PCR, and TCRdb's table has in-frame clones only and misses some. The sample lists 100,000 to 150,000 clones; approximately 90% were seen once. Sequencing was performed on blood. The receptors shown here come from a man aged 25-45 years in good health. Each CDR3 is given with its conserved first and last residue. Fields, in order: J gene, clone size, D gene, V gene, CDR3 DNA, CDR3 protein. The D gene is left open where the match is weak. Rows may omit the clone size; those that give it use once, few, many or a size class.

j_gene: TRBJ2-2
abundance: .
d_gene: .
v_gene: TRBV10-2
CDR3nt: TGCGCCAGCAGCCGGGACACACTTACCACCGGGGAGCTGTTTTTT
CDR3aa: CASSRDTLTTGELFF

j_gene: TRBJ1-3
abundance: .
d_gene: .
v_gene: TRBV6-6
CDR3nt: TGTGCCAGCAGTTATCAGGGTGGAAACACCATATATTTT
CDR3aa: CASSYQGGNTIYF

j_gene: TRBJ2-5
abundance: .
d_gene: .
v_gene: TRBV6-5
CDR3nt: TGTGCCAGCAGCGGACAAAGGGGAGAGACCCAGTACTTC
CDR3aa: CASSGQRGETQYF

j_gene: TRBJ1-1
abundance: .
d_gene: .
v_gene: TRBV19
CDR3nt: TGTGCCAGTAGCCCCGCACTGATCACTGAAGCTTTCTTT
CDR3aa: CASSPALITEAFF

j_gene: TRBJ1-6
abundance: .
d_gene: .
v_gene: TRBV18
CDR3nt: TGTGCCAGCTCACCACGGCAGGGGTCTAATTCACCCCTCCACTTT
CDR3aa: CASSPRQGSNSPLHF

j_gene: TRBJ1-2
abundance: .
d_gene: TRBD1
v_gene: TRBV25-1
CDR3nt: TGTGCCAGCAGTGCCACAGGGGACTATGGCTACACCTTC
CDR3aa: CASSATGDYGYTF

j_gene: TRBJ1-1
abundance: .
d_gene: .
v_gene: TRBV29-1
CDR3nt: TGCAGCGCTGTGGACCGGACGGGCACTGAAGCTTTCTTT
CDR3aa: CSAVDRTGTEAFF

j_gene: TRBJ2-5
abundance: .
d_gene: .
v_gene: TRBV6-1
CDR3nt: TGTGCCAGCAGTGAGTGGGTCCAAGAGACCCAGTACTTC
CDR3aa: CASSEWVQETQYF

j_gene: TRBJ1-2
abundance: once
d_gene: .
v_gene: TRBV4-1
CDR3nt: TGCGCCAGCAGCCAACACGGTACTAACTATGGCTACACCTTC
CDR3aa: CASSQHGTNYGYTF

j_gene: TRBJ2-1
abundance: .
d_gene: TRBD2
v_gene: TRBV9
CDR3nt: TGTGCCAGCAGCGCGATACCGCTGTCGGGGGGGCGGAATGAGCAGTTCTTC
CDR3aa: CASSAIPLSGGRNEQFF

j_gene: TRBJ2-2
abundance: .
d_gene: .
v_gene: TRBV24-1
CDR3nt: TGTGCCACCAGTGATTCAGGGACCGCGAACACCGGGGAGCTGTTTTTT
CDR3aa: CATSDSGTANTGELFF

j_gene: TRBJ2-7
abundance: .
d_gene: .
v_gene: TRBV29-1
CDR3nt: TGCAGCGTTTCCGAGCCCTACGAGCAGTACTTC
CDR3aa: CSVSEPYEQYF

j_gene: TRBJ1-3
abundance: .
d_gene: .
v_gene: TRBV5-1
CDR3nt: TGCGCCAGCAGCCACTCCGAAAGGGGGTCTGGAAACACCATATATTTT
CDR3aa: CASSHSERGSGNTIYF

j_gene: TRBJ2-2
abundance: .
d_gene: .
v_gene: TRBV12-5
CDR3nt: TGTGCTAGTGGTTTGTTGGACAACACCGGGGAGCTGTTTTTT
CDR3aa: CASGLLDNTGELFF

j_gene: TRBJ2-1
abundance: .
d_gene: .
v_gene: TRBV4-1
CDR3nt: TGCGCCAGTAACCGTCTTGGGACTGCGTCTATTAATGAGCAGTTCTTC
CDR3aa: CASNRLGTASINEQFF

j_gene: TRBJ1-6
abundance: .
d_gene: .
v_gene: TRBV7-2
CDR3nt: TGTGCCAGCAGCCCGTCCTATAATTCACCCCTCCACTTT
CDR3aa: CASSPSYNSPLHF

j_gene: TRBJ1-1
abundance: .
d_gene: TRBD1
v_gene: TRBV11-1
CDR3nt: TGTGCCAGCAGCCATGGACAGGGAAAAAACACTGAAGCTTTCTTT
CDR3aa: CASSHGQGKNTEAFF

j_gene: TRBJ1-2
abundance: .
d_gene: .
v_gene: TRBV4-1
CDR3nt: TGCGCCAGCAGCCAAGAGACCACCGCGGGATATGGCTACACCTTC
CDR3aa: CASSQETTAGYGYTF

j_gene: TRBJ1-1
abundance: .
d_gene: .
v_gene: TRBV3-1/TRBV3-2
CDR3nt: TGTGCCAGCAGCCAAGATCGGGGTAGGAACACTGAAGCTTTCTTT
CDR3aa: CASSQDRGRNTEAFF

j_gene: TRBJ1-6
abundance: .
d_gene: .
v_gene: TRBV2
CDR3nt: TGTGCCAGCAGTAACACAGGGCTCCTCTCCTCACCCCTCCACTTT
CDR3aa: CASSNTGLLSSPLHF

j_gene: TRBJ1-3
abundance: .
d_gene: .
v_gene: TRBV5-8
CDR3nt: TGTGCCAGCAGCTTGGAACGCGGCAACGGAAACACCATATATTTT
CDR3aa: CASSLERGNGNTIYF

j_gene: TRBJ1-4
abundance: .
d_gene: TRBD1
v_gene: TRBV3-1/TRBV3-2
CDR3nt: TGTGCCAGCAGCCGCGGCATGACAGGGTATAATGAAAAACTGTTTTTT
CDR3aa: CASSRGMTGYNEKLFF

j_gene: TRBJ2-1
abundance: .
d_gene: .
v_gene: TRBV7-8
CDR3nt: TGTGCCAGCAGCTTAACACGTCGCCCACCCTCCTACAATGAGCAGTTCTTC
CDR3aa: CASSLTRRPPSYNEQFF

j_gene: TRBJ1-3
abundance: .
d_gene: .
v_gene: TRBV5-6
CDR3nt: TGTGCCAGCAATCGGGACCAGGGGAGTAACACCATATATTTT
CDR3aa: CASNRDQGSNTIYF

j_gene: TRBJ1-1
abundance: .
d_gene: .
v_gene: TRBV14
CDR3nt: TGTGCCAGCAGCCAAGGAGACGACGGACTGAAAGTCTGGGAAGCTTTCTTT
CDR3aa: CASSQGDDGLKVWEAFF

j_gene: TRBJ1-1
abundance: .
d_gene: TRBD1
v_gene: TRBV18
CDR3nt: TGTGCCAGCTCACGACAGGGGAACACTGAAGCTTTCTTT
CDR3aa: CASSRQGNTEAFF

j_gene: TRBJ1-6
abundance: .
d_gene: TRBD1
v_gene: TRBV2
CDR3nt: TGTGCCAGCAGCTATCAGGGGGCCAATTCACCCCTCCACTTT
CDR3aa: CASSYQGANSPLHF

j_gene: TRBJ1-1
abundance: .
d_gene: TRBD1
v_gene: TRBV27
CDR3nt: TGTGCCAGCAGTAACCGAGGGGGCTTGAACACTGAAGCTTTCTTT
CDR3aa: CASSNRGGLNTEAFF

j_gene: TRBJ1-1
abundance: .
d_gene: .
v_gene: TRBV24-1
CDR3nt: TGTGCCACCAGTGAGGGAATGAACACTGAAGCTTTCTTT
CDR3aa: CATSEGMNTEAFF

j_gene: TRBJ1-6
abundance: few
d_gene: .
v_gene: TRBV18
CDR3nt: TGTGCCAGCTCACCAAGGGGGGACGGCGGAGCGACCCCCTATAATTCACCCCTCCACTTT
CDR3aa: CASSPRGDGGATPYNSPLHF

j_gene: TRBJ1-4
abundance: .
d_gene: .
v_gene: TRBV3-1/TRBV3-2
CDR3nt: TGTGCCAGCGGGGGCGTTGGGGAAAAACTGTTTTTT
CDR3aa: CASGGVGEKLFF

j_gene: TRBJ2-7
abundance: .
d_gene: .
v_gene: TRBV5-1
CDR3nt: TGCGCCAGCAGCTACACTAGCACGACCTACGAGCAGTACTTC
CDR3aa: CASSYTSTTYEQYF

j_gene: TRBJ1-5
abundance: once
d_gene: TRBD1
v_gene: TRBV19
CDR3nt: TGTGCCAGTAGTGAAAGTGCAGGGGGCACTCAGCCCCAGCATTTT
CDR3aa: CASSESAGGTQPQHF

j_gene: TRBJ1-6
abundance: .
d_gene: TRBD1
v_gene: TRBV2
CDR3nt: TGTGCCAGCAGGATGGGACAGGGGGAAACCCTCCACTTT
CDR3aa: CASRMGQGETLHF

j_gene: TRBJ2-2
abundance: .
d_gene: .
v_gene: TRBV29-1
CDR3nt: TGCAGCGGGAGCTCGAACACCGGGGAGCTGTTTTTT
CDR3aa: CSGSSNTGELFF

j_gene: TRBJ1-2
abundance: .
d_gene: .
v_gene: TRBV3-1/TRBV3-2
CDR3nt: TGTGCCAGCAGCCAAGGGACAGACTACTATGGCTACACCTTC
CDR3aa: CASSQGTDYYGYTF